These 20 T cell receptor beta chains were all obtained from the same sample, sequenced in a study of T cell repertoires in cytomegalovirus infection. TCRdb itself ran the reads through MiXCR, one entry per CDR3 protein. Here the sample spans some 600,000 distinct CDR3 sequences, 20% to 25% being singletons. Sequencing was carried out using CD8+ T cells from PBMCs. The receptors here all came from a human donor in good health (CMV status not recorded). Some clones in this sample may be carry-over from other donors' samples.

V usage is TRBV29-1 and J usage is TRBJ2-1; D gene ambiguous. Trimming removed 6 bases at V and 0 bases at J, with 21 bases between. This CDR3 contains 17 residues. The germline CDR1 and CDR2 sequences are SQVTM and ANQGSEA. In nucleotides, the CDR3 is TGCAGCGTCATCACCCGAGTCTTTCTGAGCTCCTACAATGAGCAGTTCTTC. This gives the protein CSVITRVFLSSYNEQFF.

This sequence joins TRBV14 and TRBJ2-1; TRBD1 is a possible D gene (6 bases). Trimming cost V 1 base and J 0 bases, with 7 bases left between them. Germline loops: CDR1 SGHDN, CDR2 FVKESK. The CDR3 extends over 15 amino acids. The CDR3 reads CASSQGTVSYNEQFF. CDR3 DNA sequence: TGTGCCAGCAGCCAAGGGACAGTCTCCTACAATGAGCAGTTCTTC.

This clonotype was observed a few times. The CDR3 spells CASSYSASEETQYF. The DNA for the CDR3 is TGTGCCAGCAGTTACTCGGCTAGTGAGGAGACCCAGTACTTC. The J gene is TRBJ2-5, the V gene TRBV6-5; the D is unclear. Germline V lookup: CDR1 MNHEY, CDR2 SVGAGI. Trimming cost V 0 bases and J 5 bases, with 10 bases left between them. This CDR3 spans 14 amino acids.

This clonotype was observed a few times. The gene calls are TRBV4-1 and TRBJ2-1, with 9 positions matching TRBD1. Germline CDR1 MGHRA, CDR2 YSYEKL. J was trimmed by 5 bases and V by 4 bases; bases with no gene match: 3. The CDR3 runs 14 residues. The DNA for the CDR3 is TGCGCCAGCAGCCTCGGGACAGGGAACAATGAGCAGTTCTTC. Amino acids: CASSLGTGNNEQFF.

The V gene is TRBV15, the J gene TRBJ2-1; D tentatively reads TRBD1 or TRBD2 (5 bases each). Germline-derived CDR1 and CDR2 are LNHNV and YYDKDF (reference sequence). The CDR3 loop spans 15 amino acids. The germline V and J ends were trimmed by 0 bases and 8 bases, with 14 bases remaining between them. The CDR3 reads CATSRDVGAGDEQFF. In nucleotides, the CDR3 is TGTGCCACCAGCAGAGATGTAGGGGCCGGGGATGAGCAGTTCTTC.

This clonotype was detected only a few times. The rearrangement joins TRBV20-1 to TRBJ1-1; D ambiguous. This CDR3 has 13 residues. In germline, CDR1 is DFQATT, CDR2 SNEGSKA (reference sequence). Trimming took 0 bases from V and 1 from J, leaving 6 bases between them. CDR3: CSARDNENTEAFF. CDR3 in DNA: TGCAGTGCTAGAGATAACGAGAACACTGAAGCTTTCTTT.

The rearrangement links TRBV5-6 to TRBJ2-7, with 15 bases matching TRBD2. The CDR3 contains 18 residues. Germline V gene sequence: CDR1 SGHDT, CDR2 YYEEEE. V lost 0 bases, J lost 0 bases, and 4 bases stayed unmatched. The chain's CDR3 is CASSLAGLAGGSSYEQYV. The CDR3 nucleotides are TGTGCCAGCAGCTTGGCGGGACTAGCGGGGGGCAGCTCCTACGAGCAGTACGTC.

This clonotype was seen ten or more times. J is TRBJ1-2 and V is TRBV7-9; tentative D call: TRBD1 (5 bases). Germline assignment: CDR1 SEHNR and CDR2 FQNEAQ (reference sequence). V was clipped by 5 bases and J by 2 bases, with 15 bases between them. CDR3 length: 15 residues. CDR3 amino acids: CASSGPLEGNYGYTF. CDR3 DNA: TGTGCCAGCAGCGGGCCCCTGGAGGGGAACTATGGCTACACCTTC.

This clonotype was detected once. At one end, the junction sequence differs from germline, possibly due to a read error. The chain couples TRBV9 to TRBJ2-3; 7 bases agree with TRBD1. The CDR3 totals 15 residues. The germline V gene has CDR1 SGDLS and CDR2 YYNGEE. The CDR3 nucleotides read TGTGCCAGCAGCGTACAGGGGACAGCCACAGATATGCAGTATTTT. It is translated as CASSVQGTATDMQYF.

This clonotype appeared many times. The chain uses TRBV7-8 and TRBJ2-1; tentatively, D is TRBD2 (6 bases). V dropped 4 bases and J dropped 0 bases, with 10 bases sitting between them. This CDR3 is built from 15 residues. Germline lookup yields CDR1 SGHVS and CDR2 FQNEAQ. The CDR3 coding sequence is TGTGCCAGCAGCTCGGGACTGAGCTCCTACAATGAGCAGTTCTTC. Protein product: CASSSGLSSYNEQFF.

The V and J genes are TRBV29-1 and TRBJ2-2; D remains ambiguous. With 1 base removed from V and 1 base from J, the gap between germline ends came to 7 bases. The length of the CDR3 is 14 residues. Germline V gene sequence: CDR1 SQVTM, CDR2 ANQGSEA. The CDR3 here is CSVEGVGNTGELFF. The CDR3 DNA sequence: TGCAGCGTTGAAGGAGTGGGGAACACCGGGGAGCTGTTTTTT.

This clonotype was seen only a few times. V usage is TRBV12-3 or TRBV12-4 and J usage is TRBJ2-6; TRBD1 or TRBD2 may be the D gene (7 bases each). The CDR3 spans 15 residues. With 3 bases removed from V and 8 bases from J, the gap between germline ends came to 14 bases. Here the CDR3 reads CASSLTGRAPNVLTF. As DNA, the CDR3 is TGTGCCAGCAGTTTGACAGGGAGGGCACCCAACGTCCTGACTTTC.

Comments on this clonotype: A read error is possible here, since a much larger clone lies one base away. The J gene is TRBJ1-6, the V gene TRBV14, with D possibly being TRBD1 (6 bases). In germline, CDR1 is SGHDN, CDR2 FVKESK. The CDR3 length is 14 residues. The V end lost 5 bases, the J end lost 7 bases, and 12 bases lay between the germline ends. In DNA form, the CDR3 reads TGTGCCAGCAGCGTGACAGGCTACAATTCACCCCTCCACTTT. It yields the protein CASSVTGYNSPLHF.

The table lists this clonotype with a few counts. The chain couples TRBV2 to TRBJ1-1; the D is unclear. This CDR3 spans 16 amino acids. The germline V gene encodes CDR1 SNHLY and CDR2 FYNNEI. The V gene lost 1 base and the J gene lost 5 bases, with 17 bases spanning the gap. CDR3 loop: CASSEVSRVRTTEAFF. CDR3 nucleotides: TGTGCCAGCAGTGAAGTATCGCGGGTCCGGACGACTGAAGCTTTCTTT.

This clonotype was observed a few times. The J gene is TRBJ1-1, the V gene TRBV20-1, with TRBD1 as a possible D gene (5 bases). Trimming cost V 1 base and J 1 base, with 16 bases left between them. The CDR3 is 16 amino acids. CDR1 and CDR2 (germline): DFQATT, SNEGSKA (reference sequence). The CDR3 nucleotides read TGCAGTGCTAGAGGAGCCCCCGGGACGGGGAACACTGAAGCTTTCTTT. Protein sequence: CSARGAPGTGNTEAFF.

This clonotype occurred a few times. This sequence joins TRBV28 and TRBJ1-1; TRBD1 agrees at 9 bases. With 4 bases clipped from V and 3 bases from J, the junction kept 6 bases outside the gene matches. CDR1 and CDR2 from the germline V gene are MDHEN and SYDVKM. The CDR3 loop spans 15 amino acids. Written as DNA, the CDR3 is TGTGCCAGCAGTTGGGGGGACAGGGTAGACACTGAAGCTTTCTTT. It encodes CASSWGDRVDTEAFF.

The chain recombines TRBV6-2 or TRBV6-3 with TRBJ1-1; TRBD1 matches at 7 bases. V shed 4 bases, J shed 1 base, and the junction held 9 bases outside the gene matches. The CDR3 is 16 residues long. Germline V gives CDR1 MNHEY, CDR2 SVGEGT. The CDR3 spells CASSWDDRVGNTEAFF. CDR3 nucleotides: TGTGCCAGCAGTTGGGATGACAGGGTCGGGAACACTGAAGCTTTCTTT.

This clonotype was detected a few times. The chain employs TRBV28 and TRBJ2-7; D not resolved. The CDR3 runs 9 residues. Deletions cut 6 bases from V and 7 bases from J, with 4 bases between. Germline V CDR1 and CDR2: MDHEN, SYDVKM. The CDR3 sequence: CASSQEQYV. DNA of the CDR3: TGTGCCAGCAGCCAAGAGCAGTACGTC.

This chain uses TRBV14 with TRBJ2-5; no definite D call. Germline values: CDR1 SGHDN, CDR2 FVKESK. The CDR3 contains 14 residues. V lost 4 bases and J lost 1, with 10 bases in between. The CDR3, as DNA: TGTGCCAGCAGCCCGTTAGCAGCCCAAGAGACCCAGTACTTC. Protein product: CASSPLAAQETQYF.

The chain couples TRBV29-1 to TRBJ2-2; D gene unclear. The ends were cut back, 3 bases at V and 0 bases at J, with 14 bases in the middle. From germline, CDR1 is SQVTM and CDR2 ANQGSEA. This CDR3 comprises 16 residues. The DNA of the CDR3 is TGCAGCGTTGAGTTGGTTTGGGGTACGAACACCGGGGAGCTGTTTTTT. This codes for CSVELVWGTNTGELFF.